The entry below describes one T cell receptor beta chain. Its antigen is unknown. The sample belongs to a study of shared clonotypes between healthy human individuals. Study observations and caveats: How much donors shared clonotypes was expected to be affected by sequencing depth.

Evenly divided among several immunoSEQ plates was the genomic DNA of each subset. When replicate PCRs were run on unsorted PBMC, they used approximately 300 ng DNA, some 30,000 T cell genomes. TCRdb's table, derived via immunoSEQ multiplex PCR, lists solely in-frame clones and lacks some. The table has roughly 500,000 clones, around 74% seen once; the top ten hold under 15%. After removal of 4 bases from V and 3 bases from J, the junction contained 5 bases not matched to a gene. Germline V gene sequence: CDR1 SGHRS, CDR2 YFSETQ. This CDR3 has 15 residues. The source of this sequence is a woman aged 35 to 49 in good health. Some clones in this sample may be carry-over from other donors' samples. V usage is TRBV5-1 and J usage is TRBJ2-3, with 10 bases identical to TRBD1. The source material was PBMCs. The DNA of the CDR3 is TGCGCCAGCAGCCCCAGACAGGGGGCGACAGATACGCAGTATTTT. This codes for CASSPRQGATDTQYF.